Shown below are 24 T cell receptor beta chains from a single sample sequenced in a study of early T cells in non-severe SARS-CoV-2 infection. TCRdb reanalysed the 5' RACE reads using MiXCR and keeps one entry per CDR3 protein. The sample consists of some 49,000 distinct CDR3 sequences, about 4.1% of them appearing once. The sample comprised whole blood. The receptors were sampled from an adult who was a healthcare worker with PCR-confirmed SARS-CoV-2 infection or an uninfected control (not recorded which).

The V and J genes are TRBV5-1 and TRBJ1-5; D remains unclear. In germline, CDR1 is SGHRS, CDR2 YFSETQ. V was clipped by 2 bases and J by 3 bases, with 9 bases between them. The CDR3 length is 14 residues. CDR3: CASSFGGFNQPQHF. CDR3 DNA: TGCGCCAGCAGCTTTGGAGGGTTCAATCAGCCCCAGCATTTT.

In this sample, this clonotype turned up many times. The chain recombines TRBV10-3 with TRBJ2-3; weak D call: TRBD1 (5 bases). Trimming left V 8 bases short and J 9 bases short, with 12 bases between. Germline V gives CDR1 ENHRY, CDR2 SYGVKD. The CDR3 runs 11 residues. The CDR3 DNA reads TGTGCCATCGGACAAGAGAAAACGCAGTATTTT. Residues: CAIGQEKTQYF.

This clonotype was seen repeatedly, ten times or more. The rearrangement uses TRBV30 and TRBJ2-4, with D hard to call. CDR1 GTSNPN and CDR2 SVGIG come from the germline V gene (reference sequence). The CDR3 consists of 14 residues. The germline V and J ends were trimmed by 0 bases and 0 bases, with 6 bases remaining between them. CDR3 amino acids: CAWSVALAKNIQYF. CDR3 nucleotides: TGTGCCTGGAGTGTGGCCCTAGCCAAAAACATTCAGTACTTC.

The CDR3 is CASSQGPLSRNTIYF. The CDR3 DNA follows: TGTGCCAGCAGCCAAGGGCCCCTAAGTCGGAACACCATATATTTT. The chain carries TRBV3-1 and TRBJ1-3; D unresolved. With 1 base removed from V and 7 bases from J, the gap between germline ends came to 14 bases. CDR3 length: 15 residues. Germline V gives CDR1 LGHDT, CDR2 YNNKEL (reference sequence).

This clonotype has just a few counts. The V call is TRBV6-4, the J call TRBJ1-1; D ambiguous. V lost 4 bases to trimming and J lost 3 bases, with 9 bases between them. The CDR3 is made up of 13 amino acids. From germline, CDR1 is MRHNA and CDR2 SNTAGT. The CDR3 bases are TGTGCCAGCAGTGTTCAGGAAGACACTGAAGCTTTCTTT. Protein sequence: CASSVQEDTEAFF.

This clonotype showed up many times. J is TRBJ2-4 and V is TRBV7-9, with 14 bases aligning to TRBD2. J was trimmed by 6 bases and V by 5 bases; bases with no gene match: 3. Germline V gene lookup returns CDR1 SEHNR and CDR2 FQNEAQ (reference sequence). CDR3 length: 15 amino acids. The DNA for the CDR3 is TGTGCCAGCAGCCTGGGGACTAGCGGGAGAAACATTCAGTACTTC. It is translated as CASSLGTSGRNIQYF.

The table lists this clonotype with many counts. The rearrangement joins TRBV7-6 to TRBJ2-2, with 13 bases aligning to TRBD2. The length of the CDR3 is 19 residues. V lost 6 bases, J lost 4 bases, and 14 bases stayed unmatched. Germline CDR1 reads SGHVS; CDR2 reads FNYEAQ. The CDR3 DNA sequence: TGTGCCAGCAGTCCAGTCATACTAGCGGGAGGGATGTTCACCGGGGAGCTGTTTTTT. This encodes CASSPVILAGGMFTGELFF.

This clonotype was counted only a few times. This rearrangement joins TRBV24-1 to TRBJ2-6; no definite D call. V dropped 4 bases and J dropped 2 bases, with 11 bases sitting between them. CDR3 length equals 16 residues. Germline V lookup: CDR1 KGHDR, CDR2 SFDVKD. The CDR3 DNA follows: TGTGCCACCAGTGACCCCGGTAGGGCTGGGGCCAACGTCCTGACTTTC. As protein: CATSDPGRAGANVLTF.

The chain combines TRBV7-3 with TRBJ2-3; D may be TRBD1 (6 bases). The germline V gene encodes CDR1 SGHTA and CDR2 FQGTGA. Trimming pared 6 bases from V and 2 bases from J, leaving 12 bases between. The CDR3 sequence is 14 residues long. The CDR3 sequence: CASSWAGDTDTQYF. The CDR3 bases are TGTGCCAGCAGTTGGGCAGGGGACACAGATACGCAGTATTTT.

This clonotype was recorded many times. The V call is TRBV7-9, the J call TRBJ2-7; D remains ambiguous. Per germline, CDR1 SEHNR and CDR2 FQNEAQ (reference sequence). The CDR3 length is 12 residues. V lost 5 bases, J lost 2 bases, and 7 bases lay in between. CDR3 region: CASSRVAYEQYF. The CDR3 nucleotides read TGTGCCAGCAGCAGGGTGGCCTACGAGCAGTACTTC.

This clonotype was counted at least ten times. This chain uses TRBV5-1 with TRBJ2-7; D gene uncertain. CDR3 length: 13 amino acids. The germline CDR1 and CDR2 sequences are SGHRS and YFSETQ. Trimming pared 4 bases from V and 2 bases from J, leaving 10 bases between. The CDR3 loop reads CASSPGSPYEQYF. The CDR3 DNA reads TGCGCCAGCAGCCCCGGATCTCCCTACGAGCAGTACTTC.

This clonotype was recorded many times. The gene calls are TRBV2 and TRBJ2-4; the match to TRBD2 covers 7 bases. The CDR3 runs 14 residues. Germline assignment: CDR1 SNHLY and CDR2 FYNNEI. J lost 1 base, V lost 4 bases, and 1 base had no gene match. The CDR3 is CASSVGGAKNIQYF. CDR3 bases: TGTGCCAGCAGTGTGGGAGGGGCCAAAAACATTCAGTACTTC.

This clonotype was counted at least ten times. The chain links TRBV6-2 or TRBV6-3 to TRBJ1-1; 9 bases are shared with TRBD1. CDR1 and CDR2 from the germline V gene are MNHEY and SVGEGT. The CDR3 is made up of 15 amino acids. The V and J ends lost 6 bases and 7 bases, in that order; junction bases with no gene match: 12. The CDR3 region is CASRTRTGDIHEAFF. Written as DNA, the CDR3 is TGTGCCAGCAGGACTCGGACAGGGGATATCCATGAAGCTTTCTTT.

This chain connects TRBV2 to TRBJ2-7, with 7 bases that match TRBD1. The junction had 6 bases not matched to a gene; V was cut back by 6 bases and J by 1 base. Looked up from germline, CDR1 is SNHLY and CDR2 is FYNNEI. The CDR3 contains 14 residues. CDR3 DNA: TGTGCCAGCAGGGACCGGGGACAGTCCTACGAGCAGTACTTC. It yields the protein CASRDRGQSYEQYF. Using reference TRBV2 and TRBJ2-7 for the parts outside the CDR3, the full variable domain is EPEVTQTPSHQVTQMGQEVILRCVPISNHLYFYWYRQILGQKVEFLVSFYNNEISEKSEIFDDQFSVERPDGSNFTLKIRSTKLEDSAMYFCASRDRGQSYEQYFGPGTRLTVT.

This clonotype was seen at least ten times. This chain links TRBV7-9 with TRBJ2-7, with D unclear. The V gene's germline CDR1 is SEHNR and CDR2 FQNEAQ (reference sequence). The V and J ends lost 6 bases and 0 bases respectively, with 9 bases between them. CDR3 length: 13 amino acids. This chain's CDR3 is CASRLESSYEQYF. The CDR3 DNA reads as TGTGCCAGCAGGCTGGAGAGCTCCTACGAGCAGTACTTC.

Many counts were recorded for this clonotype. The CDR3 bases are TGTGCCAGCAGCCCAGGGACAGGGGGCTTCACTGAAGCTTTCTTT. It translates to CASSPGTGGFTEAFF. The chain couples TRBV7-3 to TRBJ1-1; 12 nucleotides match TRBD1. CDR1 is SGHTA, CDR2 FQGTGA, per germline. Trimming took 5 bases from V and 4 from J; bases not matched to a gene: 5. The CDR3 sequence is 15 residues long.

This clonotype was counted between two and nine times. This chain uses TRBV5-1 with TRBJ2-3; the D is unclear. There are 13 residues in the CDR3. Germline V gene sequence: CDR1 SGHRS, CDR2 YFSETQ. Between the trimmed V and J ends, which lost 3 bases and 0 bases, there was a span of 5 bases. CDR3 in DNA: TGCGCCAGCAGCTCTCCTAGCACAGATACGCAGTATTTT. Translated: CASSSPSTDTQYF.

The rearrangement uses TRBV20-1 and TRBJ2-3; TRBD2 agrees at 10 bases. V shed 0 bases, J shed 1 base, and the junction held 4 bases outside the gene matches. CDR1 and CDR2 from the germline V gene are DFQATT and SNEGSKA (reference sequence). CDR3 length equals 16 residues. The CDR3 DNA reads as TGCAGTGCTAGAGATGCTGGACTAGCGGGCACAGATACGCAGTATTTT. Amino acid sequence: CSARDAGLAGTDTQYF.

This sequence joins TRBV27 and TRBJ2-7; 8 nucleotides agree with TRBD2. Per germline, CDR1 MNHEY and CDR2 SMNVEV (reference sequence). With 1 base clipped from V and 2 bases from J, the junction kept 10 bases outside the gene matches. This CDR3 is built from 17 residues. This CDR3 reads CASSLWASGPRPYEQYF. For the CDR3, the DNA is TGTGCCAGCAGTTTATGGGCTAGCGGGCCTAGGCCCTACGAGCAGTACTTC.

This clonotype was detected many times. The chain links TRBV19 to TRBJ1-1; D is ambiguous. The CDR3 has 12 residues. From germline, CDR1 is LNHDA and CDR2 SQIVND (reference sequence). V dropped 3 bases and J dropped 7 bases, with 9 bases sitting between them. The CDR3 protein is CASSMGKNEAFF. The CDR3 DNA sequence: TGTGCCAGTAGTATGGGGAAGAATGAAGCTTTCTTT.

At least ten counts were recorded for this clonotype. The chain joins TRBV12-3 or TRBV12-4 to TRBJ2-7; D not certain. Trimming left V 5 bases short and J 2 bases short, with 13 bases between. The length of the CDR3 is 14 residues. The CDR3 sequence: CASSQEWRAYEQYF. CDR3 nucleotide sequence: TGTGCCAGCAGTCAAGAGTGGAGAGCCTACGAGCAGTACTTC.

The chain combines TRBV20-1 with TRBJ2-1; D is perhaps TRBD2 (6 bases). Germline V gene lookup returns CDR1 DFQATT and CDR2 SNEGSKA (reference sequence). The CDR3 has 14 amino acids. Deletions cut 5 bases from V and 3 bases from J, with 14 bases between. The CDR3 sequence: CSAPRGGNYNEQFF. For the CDR3, the DNA is TGCAGTGCTCCACGGGGCGGGAACTACAATGAGCAGTTCTTC.

This chain connects TRBV29-1 to TRBJ1-1, with 7 bases that match TRBD1. The CDR3 sequence is 11 residues long. J gave up 6 bases and V 4 bases, and 2 bases lay outside the gene matches. The germline V gene encodes CDR1 SQVTM and CDR2 ANQGSEA. DNA of the CDR3: TGCAGCGTTGTCAGGGGGTCTGAAGCTTTCTTT. Translation: CSVVRGSEAFF.

This clonotype was counted between two and nine times. The chain links TRBV7-9 to TRBJ2-3; 10 positions match TRBD2. V dropped 5 bases and J dropped 2; count of bases not matched to a gene: 10. Germline V gene lookup returns CDR1 SEHNR and CDR2 FQNEAQ (reference sequence). This CDR3 has 17 amino acids. CDR3 region: CASSIPPSGGNTDTQYF. The DNA of the CDR3 is TGTGCCAGCAGCATCCCCCCTAGCGGGGGCAACACAGATACGCAGTATTTT.